This T cell receptor beta chain came from a study of radiotherapy plus CTLA-4 blockade in lung cancer. Looking at the study overall: With 25% to 35% of patients having disease control, objective responses were seen in 15% to 20%.

The repertoire was sequenced with immunoSEQ multiplex PCR; TCRdb's copy has only in-frame clones and lacks some. Counted here are about 95,000 clones, about 81% occurring once; the ten biggest clones make up approximately 3.7%. V was trimmed by 1 base and J by 5 bases, leaving 5 bases between them. Looked up from germline, CDR1 is MDHEN and CDR2 is SYDVKM. This CDR3 has 12 residues. Patients with chemo-refractory metastatic non-small-cell lung cancer received focal radiation plus CTLA-4 blockade with ipilimumab. The chain carries TRBV28 and TRBJ1-1, with D unresolved. The sequence was obtained from a human donor with non-small cell lung cancer who had a partial response to radiotherapy plus ipilimumab. The sample consisted of peripheral blood, taken from a patient treated with radiotherapy plus ipilimumab. The CDR3 reads CASSLLRTEAFF. In nucleotides, the CDR3 is TGTGCCAGCAGTTTATTGAGAACTGAAGCTTTCTTT.